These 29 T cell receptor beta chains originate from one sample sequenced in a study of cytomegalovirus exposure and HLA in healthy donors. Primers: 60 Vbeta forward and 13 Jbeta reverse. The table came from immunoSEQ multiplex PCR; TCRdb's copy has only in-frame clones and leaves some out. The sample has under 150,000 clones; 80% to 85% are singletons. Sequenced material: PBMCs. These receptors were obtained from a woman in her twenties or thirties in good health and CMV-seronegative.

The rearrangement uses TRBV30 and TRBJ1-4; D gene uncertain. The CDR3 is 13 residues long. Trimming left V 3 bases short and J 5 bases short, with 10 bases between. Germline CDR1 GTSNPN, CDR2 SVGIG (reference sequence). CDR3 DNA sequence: TGTGCCTGGAGAACGGGGTACAATGAAAAACTGTTTTTT. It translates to CAWRTGYNEKLFF.

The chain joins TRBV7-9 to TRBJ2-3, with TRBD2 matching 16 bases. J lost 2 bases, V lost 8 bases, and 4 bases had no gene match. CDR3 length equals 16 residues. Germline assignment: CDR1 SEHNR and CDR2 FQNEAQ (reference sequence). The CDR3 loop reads CASWGLAGGPTDTQYF. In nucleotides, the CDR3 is TGTGCCAGCTGGGGACTAGCGGGAGGGCCCACAGATACGCAGTATTTT. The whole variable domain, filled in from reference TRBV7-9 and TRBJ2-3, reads DTGVSQNPRHKITKRGQNVTFRCDPISEHNRLYWYRQTLGQGPEFLTYFQNEAQLEKSRLLSDRFSAERPKGSFSTLEIQRTEQGDSAMYLCASWGLAGGPTDTQYFGPGTRLTVL.

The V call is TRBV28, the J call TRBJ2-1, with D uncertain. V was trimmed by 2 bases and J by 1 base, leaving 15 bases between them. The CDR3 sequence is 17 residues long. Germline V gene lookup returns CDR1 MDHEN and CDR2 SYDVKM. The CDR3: CASSLPTSIQSYNEQFF. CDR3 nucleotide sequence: TGTGCCAGCAGTTTACCCACCAGTATACAGTCCTACAATGAGCAGTTCTTC.

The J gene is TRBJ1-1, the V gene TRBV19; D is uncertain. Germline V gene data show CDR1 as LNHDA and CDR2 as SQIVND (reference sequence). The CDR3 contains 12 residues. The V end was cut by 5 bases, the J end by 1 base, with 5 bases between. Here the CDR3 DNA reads TGTGCCAGTAGTTTACAGAACACTGAAGCTTTCTTT. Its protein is CASSLQNTEAFF.

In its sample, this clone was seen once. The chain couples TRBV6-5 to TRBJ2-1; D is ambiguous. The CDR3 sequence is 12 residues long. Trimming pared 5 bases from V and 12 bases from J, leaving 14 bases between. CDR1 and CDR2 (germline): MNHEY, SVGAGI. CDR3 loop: CASSTTSRVQFF. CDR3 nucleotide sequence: TGTGCCAGCAGTACAACAAGCCGGGTGCAGTTCTTC.

CDR3 residues: CASSLRPGGREADTQYF. CDR3 DNA: TGTGCCAGCAGCTTACGGCCCGGTGGGCGGGAGGCAGATACGCAGTATTTT. V gene TRBV7-2 combines with J gene TRBJ2-3, with 8 bases lining up with TRBD2. Per the germline V gene, CDR1 is SGHTA and CDR2 is FQGNSA. V lost 2 bases and J lost 4; bases outside the gene matches: 11. The CDR3 length is 17 residues. The entire variable domain, with the rest obtained from reference TRBV7-2 and TRBJ2-3, is as follows: GAGVSQSPSNKVTEKGKDVELRCDPISGHTALYWYRQSLGQGLEFLIYFQGNSAPDKSGLPSDRFSAERTGGSVSTLTIQRTQQEDSAVYLCASSLRPGGREADTQYFGPGTRLTVL.

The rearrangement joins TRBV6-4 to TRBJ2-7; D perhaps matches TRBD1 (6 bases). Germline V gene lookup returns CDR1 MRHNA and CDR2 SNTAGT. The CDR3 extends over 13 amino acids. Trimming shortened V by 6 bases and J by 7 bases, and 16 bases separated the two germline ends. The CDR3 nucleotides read TGTGCCAGCAGGCGTACAGGGATGGTGGAGCAGTACTTC. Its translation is CASRRTGMVEQYF.

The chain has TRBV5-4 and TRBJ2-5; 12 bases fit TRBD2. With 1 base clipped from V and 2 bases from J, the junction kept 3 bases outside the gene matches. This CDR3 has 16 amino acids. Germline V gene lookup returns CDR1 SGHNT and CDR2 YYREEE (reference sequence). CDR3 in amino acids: CASSLSLAGGQETQYF. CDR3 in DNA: TGTGCCAGCAGCTTGTCCCTAGCGGGAGGGCAAGAGACCCAGTACTTC.

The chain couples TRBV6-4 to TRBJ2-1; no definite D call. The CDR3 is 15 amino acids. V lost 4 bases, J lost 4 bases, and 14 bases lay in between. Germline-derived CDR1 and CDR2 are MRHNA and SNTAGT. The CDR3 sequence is CASSVFSSEYNEQFF. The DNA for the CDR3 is TGTGCCAGCAGTGTATTTTCTTCAGAATACAATGAGCAGTTCTTC.

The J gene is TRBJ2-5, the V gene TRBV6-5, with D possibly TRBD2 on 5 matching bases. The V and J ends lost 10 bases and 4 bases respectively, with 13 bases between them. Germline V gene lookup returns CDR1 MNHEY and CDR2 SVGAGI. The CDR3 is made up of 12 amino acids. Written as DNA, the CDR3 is TGTGCCACCGGGAATTGGCGAGAGACCCAGTACTTC. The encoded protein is CATGNWRETQYF.

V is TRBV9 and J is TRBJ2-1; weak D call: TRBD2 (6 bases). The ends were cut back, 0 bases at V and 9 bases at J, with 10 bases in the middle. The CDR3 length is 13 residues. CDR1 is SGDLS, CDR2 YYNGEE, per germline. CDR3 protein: CASSVVTSSEQFF. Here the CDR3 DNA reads TGTGCCAGCAGCGTAGTTACTAGCAGTGAGCAGTTCTTC.

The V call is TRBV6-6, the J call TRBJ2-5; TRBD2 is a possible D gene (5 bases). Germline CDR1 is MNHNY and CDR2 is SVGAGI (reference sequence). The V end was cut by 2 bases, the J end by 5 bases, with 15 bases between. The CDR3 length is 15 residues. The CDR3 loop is CASSYRVGGPETQYF. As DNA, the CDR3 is TGTGCCAGCAGTTACCGAGTAGGAGGACCGGAGACCCAGTACTTC.

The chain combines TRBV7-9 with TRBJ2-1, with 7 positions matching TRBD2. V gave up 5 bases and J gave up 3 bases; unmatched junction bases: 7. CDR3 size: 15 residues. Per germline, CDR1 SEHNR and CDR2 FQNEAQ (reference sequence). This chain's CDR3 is CASSDTSVVYNEQFF. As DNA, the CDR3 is TGTGCCAGCAGCGACACTAGCGTCGTCTACAATGAGCAGTTCTTC.

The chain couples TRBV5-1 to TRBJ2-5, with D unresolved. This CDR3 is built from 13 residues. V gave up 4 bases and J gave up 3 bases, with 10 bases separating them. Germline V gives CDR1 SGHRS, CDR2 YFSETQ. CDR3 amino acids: CASSTLPEETQYF. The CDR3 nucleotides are TGCGCCAGCAGCACCCTACCTGAAGAGACCCAGTACTTC.

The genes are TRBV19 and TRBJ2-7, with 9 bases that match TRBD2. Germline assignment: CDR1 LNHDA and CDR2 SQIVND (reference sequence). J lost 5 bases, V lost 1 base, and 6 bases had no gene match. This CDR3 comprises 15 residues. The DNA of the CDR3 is TGTGCCAGTAGTATAGTGTCTAGCGGGATCCACGAGCAGTACTTC. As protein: CASSIVSSGIHEQYF.

CDR3 bases: TGTGCCAGCAGCCCCGGGACAGCTACTAGCACAGATACGCAGTATTTT. Translating it yields CASSPGTATSTDTQYF. The chain has TRBV11-1 and TRBJ2-3; 7 bases line up with TRBD1. Germline CDR1 reads SGHAT; CDR2 reads FQDESV (reference sequence). V dropped 5 bases and J dropped 0; count of bases not matched to a gene: 8. CDR3 length: 16 amino acids.

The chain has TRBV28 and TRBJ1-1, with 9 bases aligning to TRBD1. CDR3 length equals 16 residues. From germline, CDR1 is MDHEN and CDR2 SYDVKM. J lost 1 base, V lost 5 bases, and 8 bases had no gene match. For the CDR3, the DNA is TGTGCCAGCAGTCCACTGGGACAGGGTGCGAACACTGAAGCTTTCTTT. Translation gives CASSPLGQGANTEAFF.

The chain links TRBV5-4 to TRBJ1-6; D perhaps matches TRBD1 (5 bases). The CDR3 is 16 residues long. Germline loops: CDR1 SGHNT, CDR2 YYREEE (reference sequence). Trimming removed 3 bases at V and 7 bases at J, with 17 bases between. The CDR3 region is CASSSLGGERNSPLHF. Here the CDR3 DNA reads TGTGCCAGCAGCTCCCTGGGGGGGGAGAGAAATTCACCCCTCCACTTT.

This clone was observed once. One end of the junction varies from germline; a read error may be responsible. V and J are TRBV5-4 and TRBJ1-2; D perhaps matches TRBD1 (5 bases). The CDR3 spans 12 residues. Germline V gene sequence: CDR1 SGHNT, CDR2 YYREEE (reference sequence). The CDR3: CASSPGDYGYTF. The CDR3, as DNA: TGTGCCAGCAGCCCTGGGGACTATGGGTACACCTTC.

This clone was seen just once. The DNA of the CDR3 is TGTGCCAGCAGCCTCCAGGGTACGAGCAATCAGCCCCAGCATTTT. It translates to CASSLQGTSNQPQHF. V and J are TRBV7-8 and TRBJ1-5; tentatively, D is TRBD1 (5 bases). Germline CDR1 is SGHVS and CDR2 is FQNEAQ. The CDR3 runs 15 residues. V gave up 5 bases and J gave up 1 base, with 12 bases separating them.

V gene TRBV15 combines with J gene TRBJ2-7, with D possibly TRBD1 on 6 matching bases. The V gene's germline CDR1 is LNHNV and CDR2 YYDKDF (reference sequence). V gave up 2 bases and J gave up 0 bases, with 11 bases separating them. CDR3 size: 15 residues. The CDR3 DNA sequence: TGTGCCACCAGCAGACGGACAGAGCGCTCCTACGAGCAGTACTTC. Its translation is CATSRRTERSYEQYF.

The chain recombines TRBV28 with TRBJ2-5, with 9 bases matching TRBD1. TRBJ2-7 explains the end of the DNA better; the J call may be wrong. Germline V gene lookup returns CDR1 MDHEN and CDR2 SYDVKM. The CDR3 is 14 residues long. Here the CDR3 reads CASSPGQGLSEQYF. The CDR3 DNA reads TGTGCCAGCAGCCCAGGACAGGGGCTAAGCGAGCAGTACTTC.

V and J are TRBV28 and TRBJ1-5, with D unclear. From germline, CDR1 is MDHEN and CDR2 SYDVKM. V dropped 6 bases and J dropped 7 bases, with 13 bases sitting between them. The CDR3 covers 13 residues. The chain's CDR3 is CASSFSTGQPQHF. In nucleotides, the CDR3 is TGTGCCAGCAGCTTCTCAACGGGGCAGCCCCAGCATTTT.

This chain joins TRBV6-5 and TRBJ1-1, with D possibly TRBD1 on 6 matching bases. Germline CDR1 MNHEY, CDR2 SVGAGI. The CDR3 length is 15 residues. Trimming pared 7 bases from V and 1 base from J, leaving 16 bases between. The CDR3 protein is CASKSGGLTNTEAFF. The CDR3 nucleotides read TGTGCCAGCAAGAGCGGGGGCCTCACGAACACTGAAGCTTTCTTT.

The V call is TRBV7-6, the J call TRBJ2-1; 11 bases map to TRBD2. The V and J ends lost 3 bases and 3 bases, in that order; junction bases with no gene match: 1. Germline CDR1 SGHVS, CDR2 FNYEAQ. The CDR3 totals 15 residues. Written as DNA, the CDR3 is TGTGCCAGCAGCTTGGGGACTAGCGGCTACAATGAGCAGTTCTTC. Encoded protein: CASSLGTSGYNEQFF.

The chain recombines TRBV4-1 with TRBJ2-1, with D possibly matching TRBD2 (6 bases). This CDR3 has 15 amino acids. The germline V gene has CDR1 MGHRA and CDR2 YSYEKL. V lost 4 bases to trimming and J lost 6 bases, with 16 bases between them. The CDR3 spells CASSLGGPYVNEQFF. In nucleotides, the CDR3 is TGCGCCAGCAGCCTAGGAGGGCCGTATGTCAATGAGCAGTTCTTC.

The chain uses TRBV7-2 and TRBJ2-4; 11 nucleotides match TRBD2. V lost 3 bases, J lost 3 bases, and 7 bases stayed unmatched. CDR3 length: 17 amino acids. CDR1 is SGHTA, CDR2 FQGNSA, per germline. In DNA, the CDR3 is TGTGCCAGCAGCTTCCTACTAGCGGGAGTTGGCAAAAACATTCAGTACTTC. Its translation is CASSFLLAGVGKNIQYF.

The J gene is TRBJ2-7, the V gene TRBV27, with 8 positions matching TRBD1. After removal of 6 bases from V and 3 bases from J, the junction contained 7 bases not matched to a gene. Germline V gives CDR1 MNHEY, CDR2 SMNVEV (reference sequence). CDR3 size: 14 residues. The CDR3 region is CASSQGTGGYEQYF. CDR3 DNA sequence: TGTGCCAGCAGCCAAGGTACAGGGGGCTACGAGCAGTACTTC.

The CDR3 region has the DNA TGTGCCAGCAGGGCTTCGGTTGGAGGGAACACTGAAGCTTTCTTT. Its translation is CASRASVGGNTEAFF. The chain recombines TRBV2 with TRBJ1-1; D is ambiguous. Trimming stripped 6 bases from V and 1 base from J, with 15 bases between. The length of the CDR3 is 15 residues. CDR1 and CDR2 (germline): SNHLY, FYNNEI. Filled out from reference TRBV2 and TRBJ1-1, the complete variable domain reads EPEVTQTPSHQVTQMGQEVILRCVPISNHLYFYWYRQILGQKVEFLVSFYNNEISEKSEIFDDQFSVERPDGSNFTLKIRSTKLEDSAMYFCASRASVGGNTEAFFGQGTRLTVV.